This is a list of T cell receptor beta chains from one sample in a study of blood T cell repertoires in COVID-19. Here immunoSEQ multiplex PCR was the method, and the copy in TCRdb shows in-frame clones only, minus some. The sample has 90,000 to 120,000 clones, approximately 81% seen once. The sequencing input was peripheral blood. These receptor sequences come from a human donor in a cohort sampled during active COVID-19. The CDR3 runs from the conserved cysteine through the conserved F or W. Each record gives: J gene, CDR3 length, V gene, CDR3 protein.

TRBJ2-7	15	TRBV27	CASSSRTVPPYEQYF
TRBJ2-5	15	TRBV7-9	CASSQTGTKEETQYF
TRBJ2-1	16	TRBV7-6	CASSLSELASGDEQFF
TRBJ1-5	14	TRBV7-9	CASSLGDSNQPQHF
TRBJ2-5	12	TRBV30	CAWSSTRSDQYF
TRBJ1-1	14	TRBV2	CASSVDRGDTEAFF
TRBJ2-2	15	TRBV11-1	CASSFDRDFTGELFF
TRBJ2-3	17	TRBV30	CAWSGLAGGVGTDTQYF
TRBJ2-2	15	TRBV10-3	CAISGMQKNTGELFF
TRBJ2-2	17	TRBV19	CASSIGTSGANTGELFF
TRBJ2-2	15	TRBV5-4	CASSTTGVVSGELFF
TRBJ2-3	14	TRBV19	CASRTRGNTDTQYF
TRBJ1-1	15	TRBV7-9	CASSPRGGRVTEAFF
TRBJ2-1	17	TRBV30	CAWNFPQTGGIYNEQFF
TRBJ2-7	14	TRBV27	CTSASGNIPGEQYF
TRBJ2-3	15	TRBV5-1	CASSPVGLGTDTQYF
TRBJ2-7	16	TRBV4-3	CASSQDIAAGDFEQYF
TRBJ2-3	17	TRBV19	CASSMGQTAQSTDTQYF
TRBJ2-5	17	TRBV6-6	CASSPQTGQGAWETQYF
TRBJ2-2	15	TRBV2	CASSDSGPNTGELFF
TRBJ1-2	15	TRBV7-8	CASSLGLYTDYGYTF
TRBJ1-1	13	TRBV16	CASSALTGAEAFF
TRBJ1-6	13	TRBV4-3	CASSQNQNSPLHF
TRBJ1-1	15	TRBV12-5	CASGPWGGLDTEAFF
TRBJ2-7	16	TRBV7-3	CASSLESWSKGNEQYF
TRBJ2-1	17	TRBV28	CASIPSQGGHSYNEQFF
TRBJ1-2	14	TRBV6-5	CASSPGQGFYGYTF
TRBJ2-7	15	TRBV30	CAWSVSGGRSYEQYF
TRBJ2-1	15	TRBV28	CASSPGLFPENEQFF
TRBJ2-3	16	TRBV5-4	CASSMTLAGNADTQYF
TRBJ2-1	17	TRBV18	CASSLDQVAGAYNEQFF
TRBJ1-6	14	TRBV3-1/TRBV3-2	CASSQRDRKSPLHF
TRBJ2-7	14	TRBV30	CAWGPGQGDYEQYF
TRBJ1-5	13	TRBV6-2/TRBV6-3	CASSRQGTQPQHF
TRBJ1-5	15	TRBV6-6	CASREQGTAHQPQHF
TRBJ1-5	14	TRBV6-6	CASRTTGTGQPQHF
TRBJ2-7	16	TRBV11-2	CASSLSPWEGGGEQYF
TRBJ1-6	15	TRBV24-1	CATSDLDRGRSPLHF
TRBJ1-2	13	TRBV12-1	CASSFAGVGGYTF
TRBJ1-5	15	TRBV28	CASRETGGSNQPQHF
TRBJ1-2	15	TRBV5-8	CASSWPGTGSYGYTF
TRBJ2-1	13	TRBV5-1	CASSFLSLDEQFF
TRBJ2-5	13	TRBV18	CASSRTSVETQYF
TRBJ1-3	15	TRBV7-8	CASSLQGSSGNTIYF
TRBJ1-5	15	TRBV5-6	CASSQTGASNQPQHF
TRBJ2-1	15	TRBV9	CASSATGGVWDEQFF
TRBJ1-1	14	TRBV10-1	CASRLQGNRTEAFF
TRBJ2-1	17	TRBV14	CASSRELAGVIYNEQFF
TRBJ2-7	17	TRBV7-2	CASSLEGTGTSGYEQYF
TRBJ1-5	12	TRBV7-9	CASSSSNWPQHF
TRBJ1-1	19	TRBV19	CASSTLPSLETQGAFGAFF
TRBJ1-1	11	TRBV6-5	CASSQLGAAFF
TRBJ1-5	12	TRBV2	CASTHEGQPQHF